Following are 27 T cell receptor beta chains from one sample sequenced in a study of shared clonotypes between healthy human individuals. Sequencing was performed with immunoSEQ multiplex PCR; in TCRdb, only in-frame clones are kept and a portion is missing. In the table there are approximately 320,000 clones, around 86% of which are singletons. The sequenced sample consisted of memory CD8+ T cells sorted from blood. Indicated subset: CD45RO+ cells pooled with CCR7-negative TemRA cells. These TCRs come from a young man in good health.

This clone appeared a few times. The rearrangement links TRBV14 to TRBJ2-4; 8 bases match TRBD2. V trimming: 4 bases; J trimming: 0 bases; junction bases outside the gene matches: 5. The V gene's germline CDR1 is SGHDN and CDR2 FVKESK. The CDR3 covers 16 residues. CDR3 residues: CASSRTSGEAKNIQYF. CDR3 nucleotide sequence: TGTGCCAGCAGCCGTACTAGCGGAGAAGCCAAAAACATTCAGTACTTC. Full variable domain (rest looked up from reference TRBV14 and TRBJ2-4): EAGVTQFPSHSVIEKGQTVTLRCDPISGHDNLYWYRRVMGKEIKFLLHFVKESKQDESGMPNNRFLAERTGGTYSTLKVQPAELEDSGVYFCASSRTSGEAKNIQYFGAGTRLSVL.

Many counts were recorded for this clone. The chain recombines TRBV2 with TRBJ2-1, with 11 bases fitting TRBD2. V was pared by 6 bases and J by 5 bases, with 12 bases of the junction left unmatched. The CDR3 extends over 17 amino acids. Germline CDR1 SNHLY, CDR2 FYNNEI. The DNA of the CDR3 is TGTGCCAGCAGCCCGACGGGGGCACTAGCGGGAGACAATGAGCAGTTCTTC. Translation: CASSPTGALAGDNEQFF.

The CDR3 loop is CASSPHERGAETGELFF. For the CDR3, the DNA is TGTGCCAGCAGCCCCCACGAGCGGGGGGCGGAAACCGGGGAGCTGTTTTTT. The chain has TRBV7-3 and TRBJ2-2; 9 bases map to TRBD2. The V gene's germline CDR1 is SGHTA and CDR2 FQGTGA. The CDR3 length is 17 residues. V was clipped by 5 bases and J by 5 bases; unmatched bases: 12.

The chain couples TRBV4-1 to TRBJ2-7, with 7 positions matching TRBD1. The CDR3 is made up of 18 amino acids. Germline V gene lookup returns CDR1 MGHRA and CDR2 YSYEKL. V trimming: 0 bases; J trimming: 2 bases; junction bases outside the gene matches: 13. CDR3 in DNA: TGCGCCAGCAGCCAAGACCCCCTTCGGACAGGCCTGACCTACGAGCAGTACTTC. It translates to CASSQDPLRTGLTYEQYF.

This chain links TRBV30 with TRBJ1-1; D possibly corresponds to TRBD1 (5 bases). In germline, CDR1 is GTSNPN, CDR2 SVGIG (reference sequence). Between the trimmed V and J ends, which lost 5 bases and 12 bases, there was a span of 13 bases. The CDR3 has 10 residues. The CDR3 nucleotides are TGTGCCTGGGATGGGGGTTTGTCTTTCTTT. It translates to CAWDGGLSFF.

In its sample, this clone was seen a few times. DNA for the CDR3: TGTGCCAGCAGTGAACCACGTTACGAGCAGTACTTC. Translating gives CASSEPRYEQYF. The V and J genes are TRBV6-1 and TRBJ2-7; D ambiguous. The V end was cut by 2 bases, the J end by 4 bases, with 6 bases between. The CDR3 totals 12 residues. Germline V gives CDR1 MNHNS, CDR2 SASEGT.

This rearrangement joins TRBV2 to TRBJ1-6, with a weak D call TRBD1 (5 bases). The germline CDR1 and CDR2 sequences are SNHLY and FYNNEI. The CDR3 loop spans 15 amino acids. The ends were cut back, 6 bases at V and 7 bases at J, with 16 bases in the middle. In DNA form, the CDR3 reads TGTGCCAGCAGGGAGGGTCCAGGGCCGAATTCACCCCTCCACTTT. Its protein product is CASREGPGPNSPLHF.

This clone was picked up a small number of times. V is TRBV9 and J is TRBJ2-7; a weak D match, TRBD1 (6 bases). V was pared by 2 bases and J by 5 bases, with 8 bases between. CDR3 size: 12 residues. Germline V gene data show CDR1 as SGDLS and CDR2 as YYNGEE. CDR3 region: CASSVGDNEQYF. CDR3 nucleotide sequence: TGTGCCAGCAGCGTCGGGGACAACGAGCAGTACTTC.

V and J are TRBV5-5 and TRBJ1-1; D is uncertain. The V end lost 1 base, the J end lost 6 bases, and 10 bases lay between the germline ends. The germline V gene has CDR1 SGHKS and CDR2 YYEKEE (reference sequence). CDR3 size: 13 residues. CDR3 nucleotides: TGTGCCAGCAGCTTGACAGTTAGTGCTGAAGCTTTCTTT. Amino acids: CASSLTVSAEAFF.

This chain connects TRBV4-3 to TRBJ2-5; tentatively, D is TRBD1 (6 bases). Per germline, CDR1 LGHNA and CDR2 YSLEER. The CDR3 extends over 15 amino acids. V was clipped by 4 bases and J by 3 bases, with 15 bases between them. CDR3 nucleotides: TGCGCCAGCAGCCTTTACACAGGGATGGAAGAGACCCAGTACTTC. Translated: CASSLYTGMEETQYF.

CDR3 sequence (DNA): TGTGCCAGCAGCTTGATCGGAGGCTCGAACACCGGGGAGCTGTTTTTT. This encodes CASSLIGGSNTGELFF. The J gene is TRBJ2-2, the V gene TRBV7-3, with D possibly TRBD2 on 5 matching bases. Germline lookup yields CDR1 SGHTA and CDR2 FQGTGA. Trimming left V 3 bases short and J 0 bases short, with 11 bases between. CDR3 size: 16 residues.

This clone was counted once. V gene TRBV4-1 combines with J gene TRBJ1-2, with D perhaps TRBD1 (6 bases). Germline CDR1 is MGHRA and CDR2 is YSYEKL. V lost 0 bases and J 7 bases, leaving 18 bases between the germline ends. CDR3 length equals 16 residues. CDR3 DNA: TGCGCCAGCAGCCAAGATTGGCCAGGGGAAGGGTTTGGCTACACCTTC. It codes for CASSQDWPGEGFGYTF.

The chain has TRBV28 and TRBJ2-4; 8 bases fit TRBD2. Germline V lookup: CDR1 MDHEN, CDR2 SYDVKM. The CDR3 has 17 residues. J was trimmed by 0 bases and V by 5 bases; bases with no gene match: 9. The CDR3 protein is CASSATGGVRAKNIQYF. CDR3 nucleotides: TGTGCCAGCAGTGCTACCGGGGGGGTCAGAGCCAAAAACATTCAGTACTTC. The complete variable domain, with remaining parts taken from reference TRBV28 and TRBJ2-4, reads DVKVTQSSRYLVKRTGEKVFLECVQDMDHENMFWYRQDPGLGLRLIYFSYDVKMKEKGDIPEGYSVSREKKERFSLILESASTNQTSMYLCASSATGGVRAKNIQYFGAGTRLSVL.

The sample holds many counts of this clone. The genes are TRBV6-7 and TRBJ2-1; 13 bases align to TRBD2. TRBV6-7 is treated as an ORF (open reading frame) with a function not yet certain. J gave up 7 bases and V 4 bases, and 10 bases lay outside the gene matches. The CDR3 extends over 17 amino acids. CDR3 bases: TGTGCCAGCAGTTTCCGACTAGCGGGGGGCCTGTTAAATGAGCAGTTCTTC. Residues: CASSFRLAGGLLNEQFF.

V usage is TRBV4-3 and J usage is TRBJ2-5, with a weak D call TRBD1 (6 bases). The CDR3 is 18 residues long. The ends were cut back, 1 base at V and 0 bases at J, with 18 bases in the middle. Germline CDR1 is LGHNA and CDR2 is YSLEER. CDR3 residues: CASSQVWFSGENQETQYF. The CDR3, as DNA: TGCGCCAGCAGCCAAGTGTGGTTCTCAGGGGAGAACCAAGAGACCCAGTACTTC.

The genes are TRBV5-1 and TRBJ1-1; tentative D call: TRBD1 (5 bases). Germline values: CDR1 SGHRS, CDR2 YFSETQ. Trimming shortened V by 2 bases and J by 1 base, and 9 bases separated the two germline ends. The CDR3 length is 14 residues. CDR3 region: CASSFAQENTEAFF. The CDR3 nucleotides are TGCGCCAGCAGCTTTGCACAGGAGAACACTGAAGCTTTCTTT. Looking up the rest from reference TRBV5-1 and TRBJ1-1 gives the full variable domain: KAGVTQTPRYLIKTRGQQVTLSCSPISGHRSVSWYQQTPGQGLQFLFEYFSETQRNKGNFPGRFSGRQFSNSRSEMNVSTLELGDSALYLCASSFAQENTEAFFGQGTRLTVV.

The rearrangement uses TRBV27 and TRBJ1-5; 7 bases map to TRBD1. The germline gives CDR1 MNHEY, CDR2 SMNVEV (reference sequence). V lost 6 bases and J lost 5; bases outside the gene matches: 7. The CDR3 runs to 14 residues. CDR3 region: CASSPGQAHQPQHF. CDR3 bases: TGTGCCAGCAGCCCCGGACAGGCGCATCAGCCCCAGCATTTT.

The V call is TRBV5-1, the J call TRBJ2-7; D may be TRBD1 (5 bases). Germline CDR1 is SGHRS and CDR2 is YFSETQ. The V and J ends lost 2 bases and 3 bases respectively, with 15 bases between them. There are 15 residues in the CDR3. The CDR3 nucleotides are TGCGCCAGCAGCTTCGGCCAGGGATTGGGCTACGAGCAGTACTTC. It translates to CASSFGQGLGYEQYF.

The CDR3 loop reads CASTSLWVRQETQYF. In DNA, the CDR3 is TGTGCCAGCACAAGTCTTTGGGTACGGCAAGAGACCCAGTACTTC. V and J are TRBV7-8 and TRBJ2-5, with D unresolved. V lost 7 bases and J lost 2, with 17 bases in between. This CDR3 spans 15 amino acids. Germline CDR1 reads SGHVS; CDR2 reads FQNEAQ.

The DNA for the CDR3 is TGTGCCAGCAGTTCTGGACAGGGAATAAACTATGGCTACACCTTC. As protein: CASSSGQGINYGYTF. V usage is TRBV6-5 and J usage is TRBJ1-2; the match to TRBD1 covers 8 bases. V trimming: 4 bases; J trimming: 2 bases; junction bases outside the gene matches: 6. The CDR3 contains 15 residues. CDR1 is MNHEY, CDR2 SVGAGI, per germline.

This chain connects TRBV28 to TRBJ1-5; no clear D. The germline V and J ends were trimmed by 6 bases and 16 bases, with 19 bases remaining between them. The CDR3 length is 12 residues. Germline V gives CDR1 MDHEN, CDR2 SYDVKM. The CDR3 is CASSSTPTASHF. Written as DNA, the CDR3 is TGTGCCAGCAGCTCCACACCCACCGCCTCACATTTT.

The chain recombines TRBV4-3 with TRBJ2-7; 11 nucleotides line up with TRBD2. The CDR3 spans 15 residues. Germline loops: CDR1 LGHNA, CDR2 YSLEER. J was trimmed by 3 bases and V by 4 bases; bases with no gene match: 5. The CDR3 is CASSPIAGGVYEQYF. CDR3 sequence (DNA): TGCGCCAGCAGCCCTATAGCGGGAGGGGTCTACGAGCAGTACTTC.

The chain joins TRBV30 to TRBJ1-1, with D perhaps matching TRBD1 (5 bases). Trimming pared 0 bases from V and 4 bases from J, leaving 9 bases between. The germline CDR1 and CDR2 sequences are GTSNPN and SVGIG (reference sequence). The length of the CDR3 is 13 residues. Here the CDR3 reads CAWSVLRGTEAFF. As DNA, the CDR3 is TGTGCCTGGAGTGTACTAAGGGGCACTGAAGCTTTCTTT.

In its sample, this clone was seen once. The chain recombines TRBV27 with TRBJ2-7; perhaps TRBD2 as D (6 bases). Germline V gene data show CDR1 as MNHEY and CDR2 as SMNVEV (reference sequence). V shed 7 bases and J shed 6 bases, with 19 bases lying between them. The CDR3 runs 14 residues. CDR3 region: CASTLGGAFGEQYF. The DNA of the CDR3 is TGTGCCAGCACGCTTGGCGGGGCCTTCGGCGAGCAGTACTTC.

The CDR3 loop reads CASSRVRDAYGYTF. CDR3 sequence (DNA): TGCGCCAGCAGCAGAGTCAGGGATGCCTATGGCTACACCTTC. V gene TRBV4-1 combines with J gene TRBJ1-2; a possible D gene is TRBD1 (5 bases). Deletions cut 5 bases from V and 4 bases from J, with 14 bases between. The germline V gene has CDR1 MGHRA and CDR2 YSYEKL. CDR3 length: 14 amino acids.

About this clone: Other DNA sequences from this sample encode an identical CDR3 as well. This rearrangement joins TRBV30 to TRBJ2-3; D not certain. V lost 1 base and J lost 5, with 4 bases in between. This CDR3 has 11 amino acids. Germline CDR1 is GTSNPN and CDR2 is SVGIG (reference sequence). The CDR3 spells CAWSGGDTQYF. DNA for the CDR3: TGTGCCTGGAGTGGGGGAGATACGCAGTATTTT.

The genes are TRBV7-2 and TRBJ2-6, with D unclear. The CDR3 length is 15 residues. Trimming removed 1 base at V and 4 bases at J, with 8 bases between. The germline V gene has CDR1 SGHTA and CDR2 FQGNSA. The CDR3 region is CASSLVPSGANVLTF. In DNA, the CDR3 is TGTGCCAGCAGCTTAGTTCCCTCCGGGGCCAACGTCCTGACTTTC.